This TCR beta chain was sequenced for a study of T-cell memory formation after mild COVID-19 (dated by TCRdb to about 2021). Concerning the study at large: TCR sequence clusters from the two donors were found to be largely donor specific. In two donors, T-cell clones that expanded and contracted after mild COVID-19 were followed by sequencing TCRalpha and TCRbeta repertoires longitudinally. Two young, previously healthy adult volunteers, one female and one male, were included in the cohort. Findings and caveats that apply to the study as a whole: Balanced CD4/CD8 phenotypes were observed for clones contracting from day 15 to 85, whereas a bias towards CD4+ was observed for a second wave of clones expanding from day 15 to 37. Contracting CD4+ clones turned up mainly in the CM and EM memory subsets, whereas EMRA was where CD8+ clones were enriched. The study covered only a couple of mild cases, and larger cohorts including severe cases with pre-infection samples were considered necessary. The detection of some responding clones in pre-infection memory suggests that pre-existing cross-reactive memory T cells joined the SARS-CoV-2 response. SARS-CoV-2 specificity of the second-wave clones peaking on day 37 was not confirmed.

This clonotype was counted between two and nine times. Its antigen has not been determined. Base-call qualities are not available, and no considerably larger clone is one nucleotide away. The cysteine opens and the phenylalanine closes a CDR3 of 17 amino acids. CDR3 DNA is the only sequence kept; it has 51 bases, read in frame from the first base. Taken from the germline V gene, the CDR1 and CDR2 loops are SNHLY and FYNNEI. Cut back by 1 base and 0 bases, the V and J ends lie 13 bases apart. Sequenced on an Illumina NovaSeq 6000. TCRalpha and TCRbeta cDNA libraries were constructed by 5'RACE with constant-segment primers, with sample barcodes and unique molecular identifiers being introduced. Trizol reagent was used to extract RNA from every sample. The libraries were amplified in two PCR steps, and the second step added a second sample barcode and Illumina TruSeq adapters. Libraries were sequenced on an Illumina NovaSeq with 2 x 150 bp paired-end reads. In the original analysis: The reads were demultiplexed and collapsed into UMI-guided consensus sequences using migec v1.2.7. With mixcr v2.1.11, UMI consensuses were aligned to TRA and TRB V and J templates and assembled into clonotypes. A clonotype was counted as expanded or contracted only if both edgeR and NoisET called the change significant, with noise models trained on biological replicates. For edgeR calls, the cutoffs were a false discovery rate-adjusted p below 0.01 and a log2 fold-change threshold of 1. As an exploratory analysis of dynamics, PCA with hierarchical clustering was applied to max-normalized trajectories of the 1000 most abundant clonotypes. The CD4 or CD8 phenotype of responding clones was assigned using the separately sequenced CD4+ and CD8+ repertoires. TCRdb ran its own pipeline on the public reads, namely fastp trimming at Q25 and MiXCR clone calling, and kept in-frame beta chains. Identical CDR3 protein sequences are pooled into one entry, listed with their most common genes and DNA. Clone size and V and J calls follow TCRdb, not the original study. The sample yields approximately 89,000 distinct CDR3 sequences; roughly 12% were counted once. The top ten clones comprise around two fifths of the sample.

PBMCs were isolated by Ficoll-Paque density gradient centrifugation. This clonotype was obtained from a young man who had mild COVID-19 (a few samples of this study predate the infection). The sample titles of this study are shuffled in the database, so cell type and time point are left out; the donor was told from shared clones. Recombination linked TRBV2 to TRBJ1-5; the D gene is not confidently resolved. The material sequenced was PBMCs or a T cell subset sorted from them (not recorded which). The encoded CDR3 is CASSEDGWSYSNQPQHF. The DNA sequence is given as TGTGCCAGCAGTGAAGACGGGTGGAGTTATAGCAATCAGCCCCAGCATTTT.